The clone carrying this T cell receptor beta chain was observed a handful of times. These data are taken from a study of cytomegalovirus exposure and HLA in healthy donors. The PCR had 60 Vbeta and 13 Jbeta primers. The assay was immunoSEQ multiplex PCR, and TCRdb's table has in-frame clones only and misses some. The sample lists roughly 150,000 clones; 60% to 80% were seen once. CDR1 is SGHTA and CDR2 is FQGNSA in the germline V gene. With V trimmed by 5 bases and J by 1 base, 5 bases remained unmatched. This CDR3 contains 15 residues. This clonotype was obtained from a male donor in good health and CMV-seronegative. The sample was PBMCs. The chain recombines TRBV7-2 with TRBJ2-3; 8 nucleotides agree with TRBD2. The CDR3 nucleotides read TGTGCCAGCAGCCGGCGGCGGGGGGGCACAGATACGCAGTATTTT. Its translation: CASSRRRGGTDTQYF. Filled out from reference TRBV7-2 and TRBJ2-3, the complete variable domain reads GAGVSQSPSNKVTEKGKDVELRCDPISGHTALYWYRQSLGQGLEFLIYFQGNSAPDKSGLPSDRFSAERTGGSVSTLTIQRTQQEDSAVYLCASSRRRGGTDTQYFGPGTRLTVL.